What follows are 32 T cell receptor beta chains derived from one specimen sequenced in a study of CD8+ T cells in alopecia areata (dated by TCRdb to the late 2010s). This specimen's treatment or condition label, interpreted: oral pan-JAK inhibitor, 5-10 mg twice daily. Library method: the immunoSEQ multiplex PCR assay. RNA was extracted from all samples and reverse transcribed into cDNA as template for TCR sequencing. TCRdb obtained this table from immuneACCESS and retained in-frame rearrangements with V and J assigned. These tables miss some clones; where compared with another copy, unresolved V genes account for less than half of the shortfall, and the remainder is unexplained. The sample table holds about 250,000 clones, of which around three fifths were seen once. The top ten clones comprise 0.75% to 0.95% of the sample. Sequenced here: CD4+ T cells sorted from blood, sampled at week 52, from a patient treated with tofacitinib. These receptors were taken from a human donor with alopecia areata.

CDR3 in amino acids: CASSHIRSSYEQYF. The DNA of the CDR3 is TGCGCCAGCAGCCATATCAGGAGCTCCTACGAGCAGTACTTC. The chain is built from TRBV4-1 and TRBJ2-7; D gene uncertain. The CDR3 is 14 amino acids. Germline assignment: CDR1 MGHRA and CDR2 YSYEKL. V dropped 3 bases and J dropped 0 bases, with 9 bases sitting between them.

The CDR3 reads CASSLPFLTQYF. For the CDR3, the DNA is TGTGCCAGCAGCTTACCCTTTTTGACGCAGTATTTT. The chain links TRBV7-2 to TRBJ2-3; no reliable D call. There are 12 residues in the CDR3. Germline V gene lookup returns CDR1 SGHTA and CDR2 FQGNSA. Deletions cut 2 bases from V and 9 bases from J, with 9 bases between. Full variable domain (missing parts from reference TRBV7-2 and TRBJ2-3): GAGVSQSPSNKVTEKGKDVELRCDPISGHTALYWYRQSLGQGLEFLIYFQGNSAPDKSGLPSDRFSAERTGGSVSTLTIQRTQQEDSAVYLCASSLPFLTQYFGPGTRLTVL.

V gene TRBV7-2 combines with J gene TRBJ2-5; D remains unclear. This CDR3 has 14 amino acids. Per the germline V gene, CDR1 is SGHTA and CDR2 is FQGNSA. V dropped 2 bases and J dropped 2 bases, with 9 bases sitting between them. The CDR3 nucleotides read TGTGCCAGCAGCTTACGTCGCCAGCAAGAGACCCAGTACTTC. It encodes CASSLRRQQETQYF.

This clone showed up just a few times. CDR3 sequence (DNA): TGTGCCAGCAGCCCCAGGAGGACGTACAATGAGCAGTTCTTC. It specifies CASSPRRTYNEQFF. The J gene is TRBJ2-1, the V gene TRBV14; TRBD2 is a possible D gene (5 bases). The germline CDR1 and CDR2 sequences are SGHDN and FVKESK. The length of the CDR3 is 14 residues. The germline V and J ends were trimmed by 4 bases and 4 bases, with 11 bases remaining between them.

A remark on this clone: No conserved phenylalanine or tryptophan ends this CDR3, so it is likely a read error. CDR3 DNA: TGCGCCAGCAGCCAACTAGGGGGGGGAGGTAAAGCACCCCACGAGCAGTACCTC. As protein: CASSQLGGGGKAPHEQYL. The V call is TRBV4-1, the J call TRBJ2-7, with D tentatively TRBD2 (7 bases). From germline, CDR1 is MGHRA and CDR2 YSYEKL. The CDR3 consists of 18 residues. The V and J ends lost 2 bases and 5 bases respectively, with 25 bases between them.

The J gene is TRBJ2-7, the V gene TRBV6-5; 9 nucleotides agree with TRBD1. The V segment lost 0 bases and the J segment 3 bases; nucleotides outside the gene matches: 3. This CDR3 has 15 amino acids. CDR1 is MNHEY and CDR2 is SVGAGI in the germline V gene. CDR3 coding DNA: TGTGCCAGCAGTTACTCAGGGACAGGGTTCTACGAGCAGTACTTC. Translating it yields CASSYSGTGFYEQYF.

V and J are TRBV29-1 and TRBJ1-1; D gene ambiguous. The germline CDR1 and CDR2 sequences are SQVTM and ANQGSEA. The V and J ends lost 2 bases and 0 bases respectively, with 7 bases between them. The CDR3 spans 13 residues. CDR3 sequence: CSVEYQMNTEAFF. Written as DNA, the CDR3 is TGCAGCGTTGAATATCAGATGAACACTGAAGCTTTCTTT. The full variable domain, rest sourced from reference TRBV29-1 and TRBJ1-1, is SAVISQKPSRDICQRGTSLTIQCQVDSQVTMMFWYRQQPGQSLTLIATANQGSEATYESGFVIDKFPISRPNLTFSTLTVSNMSPEDSSIYLCSVEYQMNTEAFFGQGTRLTVV.

The V and J genes are TRBV30 and TRBJ2-3; D perhaps matches TRBD1 (5 bases). Germline CDR1 and CDR2: GTSNPN and SVGIG (reference sequence). The CDR3 spans 12 residues. V was clipped by 0 bases and J by 8 bases, with 9 bases between them. The CDR3 DNA is TGTGCCTGGAGTGTACAGGCCGGTACGCAGTATTTT. Translated: CAWSVQAGTQYF.

This rearrangement joins TRBV9 to TRBJ1-6; D may be TRBD1 (5 bases). Looked up from germline, CDR1 is SGDLS and CDR2 is YYNGEE. Deletions cut 4 bases from V and 7 bases from J, with 9 bases between. CDR3 size: 13 residues. Written as DNA, the CDR3 is TGTGCCAGCAGCCCAGGGTGGAATTCACCCCTCCACTTT. Translation gives CASSPGWNSPLHF.

This chain uses TRBV30 with TRBJ2-3, with D tentatively TRBD1 or TRBD2 (5 bases each). The CDR3 is 14 amino acids. The ends were cut back, 5 bases at V and 2 bases at J, with 14 bases in the middle. Per the germline V gene, CDR1 is GTSNPN and CDR2 is SVGIG (reference sequence). Written as DNA, the CDR3 is TGTGCCTGGGGACGTGGGGGTTACACAGATACGCAGTATTTT. Its translation: CAWGRGGYTDTQYF.

The V gene is TRBV7-9, the J gene TRBJ2-3; 13 nucleotides line up with TRBD2. There are 19 residues in the CDR3. Looked up from germline, CDR1 is SEHNR and CDR2 is FQNEAQ (reference sequence). V gave up 5 bases and J gave up 1 base; unmatched junction bases: 12. Written as DNA, the CDR3 is TGTGCCAGCAGCGTTACAAGGACTAGCGGGGGCCCCCGCACAGATACGCAGTATTTT. This codes for CASSVTRTSGGPRTDTQYF.

This clone appeared a few times. The chain links TRBV2 to TRBJ2-1, with a possible D match to TRBD1 (6 bases). Between the trimmed V and J ends, which lost 2 bases and 8 bases, there was a span of 10 bases. Per the germline V gene, CDR1 is SNHLY and CDR2 is FYNNEI. The CDR3 consists of 13 residues. CDR3: CASSEQGKDEQFF. DNA of the CDR3: TGTGCCAGCAGTGAACAGGGGAAAGATGAGCAGTTCTTC. Full variable domain (missing parts from reference TRBV2 and TRBJ2-1): EPEVTQTPSHQVTQMGQEVILRCVPISNHLYFYWYRQILGQKVEFLVSFYNNEISEKSEIFDDQFSVERPDGSNFTLKIRSTKLEDSAMYFCASSEQGKDEQFFGPGTRLTVL.

The chain recombines TRBV7-9 with TRBJ1-2; D ambiguous. The CDR3 sequence is 14 residues long. From germline, CDR1 is SEHNR and CDR2 FQNEAQ (reference sequence). Between the trimmed V and J ends, which lost 1 base and 4 bases, there was a span of 10 bases. The CDR3: CASSLDSAIYGYTF. The CDR3 region has the DNA TGTGCCAGCAGCTTAGACAGTGCTATCTATGGCTACACCTTC. Full variable domain (remainder filled in from reference TRBV7-9 and TRBJ1-2): DTGVSQNPRHKITKRGQNVTFRCDPISEHNRLYWYRQTLGQGPEFLTYFQNEAQLEKSRLLSDRFSAERPKGSFSTLEIQRTEQGDSAMYLCASSLDSAIYGYTFGSGTRLTVV.

This CDR3 reads CASSQERARENYGYTF. CDR3 DNA: TGCGCCAGCAGCCAAGAAAGGGCCAGGGAGAACTATGGCTACACCTTC. The chain recombines TRBV4-1 with TRBJ1-2, with a possible D match to TRBD1 (5 bases). The CDR3 extends over 16 amino acids. The germline V and J ends were trimmed by 0 bases and 2 bases, with 13 bases remaining between them. The germline gives CDR1 MGHRA, CDR2 YSYEKL.

The chain couples TRBV5-6 to TRBJ1-2, with 7 nucleotides matching TRBD1. The CDR3 runs 14 residues. V dropped 4 bases and J dropped 1; count of bases not matched to a gene: 4. Germline CDR1 and CDR2: SGHDT and YYEEEE. CDR3 DNA: TGTGCCAGCAGCACCGGACAGGTTAACTATGGCTACACCTTC. It translates to CASSTGQVNYGYTF. The full variable domain, in which reference TRBV5-6 and TRBJ1-2 provide the parts outside the CDR3, is DAGVTQSPTHLIKTRGQQVTLRCSPKSGHDTVSWYQQALGQGPQFIFQYYEEEERQRGNFPDRFSGHQFPNYSSELNVNALLLGDSALYLCASSTGQVNYGYTFGSGTRLTVV.

The J gene is TRBJ2-2, the V gene TRBV9; no definite D call. V lost 0 bases and J lost 6, with 6 bases in between. The CDR3 has 13 residues. Germline assignment: CDR1 SGDLS and CDR2 YYNGEE. The CDR3 loop is CASSVEAAGELFF. Written as DNA, the CDR3 is TGTGCCAGCAGCGTAGAGGCAGCCGGGGAGCTGTTTTTT.

This clone was picked up one time. The chain has TRBV7-2 and TRBJ1-1, with TRBD1 matching 7 bases. The germline gives CDR1 SGHTA, CDR2 FQGNSA. Trimming removed 4 bases from V and 1 base from J; junction bases left unmatched: 6. The CDR3 extends over 15 amino acids. The DNA for the CDR3 is TGTGCCAGCAGCTCGTCTCGGACAGGGAACACTGAAGCTTTCTTT. It translates to CASSSSRTGNTEAFF.

The chain carries TRBV6-6 and TRBJ2-3; D possibly corresponds to TRBD2 (5 bases). Germline-derived CDR1 and CDR2 are MNHNY and SVGAGI (reference sequence). This CDR3 has 16 amino acids. V lost 5 bases and J lost 2, with 17 bases in between. The CDR3 reads CASSIGLRATTDTQYF. The CDR3 nucleotides read TGTGCCAGCAGTATCGGACTGCGGGCGACCACAGATACGCAGTATTTT.

The CDR3 here is CASSPTNSGGRDTQYF. DNA of the CDR3: TGTGCCAGCAGCCCCACCAATAGCGGGGGCAGGGATACGCAGTATTTT. The rearrangement uses TRBV5-6 and TRBJ2-3; 9 positions agree with TRBD2. The trim removed 4 bases at V and 6 bases at J, leaving 12 bases unmatched. CDR1 SGHDT and CDR2 YYEEEE come from the germline V gene. There are 16 residues in the CDR3. Full variable domain (rest looked up from reference TRBV5-6 and TRBJ2-3): DAGVTQSPTHLIKTRGQQVTLRCSPKSGHDTVSWYQQALGQGPQFIFQYYEEEERQRGNFPDRFSGHQFPNYSSELNVNALLLGDSALYLCASSPTNSGGRDTQYFGPGTRLTVL.

The V and J genes are TRBV19 and TRBJ2-5; D is unresolved. CDR3 length: 14 residues. The germline V and J ends were trimmed by 3 bases and 4 bases, with 12 bases remaining between them. Germline V gene data show CDR1 as LNHDA and CDR2 as SQIVND (reference sequence). This CDR3 is CASSISASRETQYF. Written as DNA, the CDR3 is TGTGCCAGTAGTATCTCGGCTAGTAGAGAGACCCAGTACTTC.

This clone showed up just once. The chain combines TRBV30 with TRBJ2-1, with 8 bases aligning to TRBD1. The trim removed 5 bases at V and 5 bases at J, leaving 5 bases unmatched. Germline CDR1 is GTSNPN and CDR2 is SVGIG (reference sequence). The CDR3 loop spans 13 amino acids. CDR3 nucleotides: TGTGCCTGGGCAGGGGGCGATCACAATGAGCAGTTCTTC. Translating gives CAWAGGDHNEQFF.

The V and J genes are TRBV5-1 and TRBJ2-7, with TRBD1 identical over 7 bases. Germline V gene sequence: CDR1 SGHRS, CDR2 YFSETQ. The CDR3 loop spans 13 amino acids. Trimming took 4 bases from V and 2 from J; bases not matched to a gene: 3. The CDR3 region is CASSTGTAYEQYF. CDR3 nucleotides: TGCGCCAGCAGCACCGGGACAGCCTACGAGCAGTACTTC.

The chain carries TRBV30 and TRBJ2-7; D ambiguous. Trimming cost V 1 base and J 7 bases, with 8 bases left between them. CDR1 is GTSNPN, CDR2 SVGIG, per germline (reference sequence). The CDR3 is made up of 11 amino acids. CDR3 in DNA: TGTGCCTGGAGTGCCCTCGGGGAGCAGTACTTC. Its protein product is CAWSALGEQYF.

This sequence joins TRBV5-6 and TRBJ2-7; TRBD1 matches 8 bases. V dropped 0 bases and J dropped 6; count of bases not matched to a gene: 8. Germline V gene sequence: CDR1 SGHDT, CDR2 YYEEEE. The CDR3 contains 15 residues. CDR3 loop: CASSLALGQGGEQYF. Here the CDR3 DNA reads TGTGCCAGCAGCTTGGCTTTAGGACAGGGAGGCGAGCAGTACTTC.

To note about this clone: This could be a read error, since a much larger clone is one nucleotide away. Other DNA variants within this sample encode the same CDR3. This chain connects TRBV7-2 to TRBJ2-3; D gene unclear. This CDR3 is built from 12 residues. The V end lost 3 bases, the J end lost 0 bases, and 1 base lay between the germline ends. The germline V gene has CDR1 SGHTA and CDR2 FQGNSA. The CDR3 is CASSLSTDTQYF. The CDR3 DNA follows: TGTGCCAGCAGCTTGAGCACAGATACGCAGTATTTT.

The V gene is TRBV5-6, the J gene TRBJ2-3, with TRBD1 matching 7 bases. Germline lookup yields CDR1 SGHDT and CDR2 YYEEEE. The CDR3 sequence is 15 residues long. With 4 bases clipped from V and 1 base from J, the junction kept 6 bases outside the gene matches. CDR3 amino acids: CASSHGTVGTDTQYF. As DNA, the CDR3 is TGTGCCAGCAGCCACGGGACAGTAGGCACAGATACGCAGTATTTT.

The V call is TRBV6-5, the J call TRBJ2-2; weak D call: TRBD2 (5 bases). V lost 7 bases to trimming and J lost 1 base, with 13 bases between them. From germline, CDR1 is MNHEY and CDR2 SVGAGI. The CDR3 is 15 amino acids. CDR3 nucleotide sequence: TGTGCCAGCAAGGTTCGCGGGCAGAACACCGGGGAGCTGTTTTTT. This translates into CASKVRGQNTGELFF.

The chain combines TRBV5-1 with TRBJ2-3, with a possible D match to TRBD1 (6 bases). Germline CDR1 and CDR2: SGHRS and YFSETQ. There are 14 residues in the CDR3. The V end was cut by 5 bases, the J end by 2 bases, with 12 bases between. CDR3 in amino acids: CASSTGHFTDTQYF. DNA of the CDR3: TGCGCCAGCAGTACGGGACACTTCACAGATACGCAGTATTTT.

Notes on this clone: This CDR3 is also generated by other DNA sequences in the sample. This rearrangement joins TRBV30 to TRBJ1-4; D not certain. Trimming left V 0 bases short and J 8 bases short, with 7 bases between. This CDR3 contains 12 residues. CDR1 GTSNPN and CDR2 SVGIG come from the germline V gene (reference sequence). The CDR3 DNA reads TGTGCCTGGAGTGTGAGAGGCGAAAAACTGTTTTTT. It encodes CAWSVRGEKLFF.

The rearrangement uses TRBV29-1 and TRBJ2-6; D might be TRBD1 (5 bases). This CDR3 is built from 16 residues. Looked up from germline, CDR1 is SQVTM and CDR2 is ANQGSEA. With 4 bases removed from V and 0 bases from J, the gap between germline ends came to 13 bases. For the CDR3, the DNA is TGCAGCGTTGGTGGGGCGGCCAGCTCTGGGGCCAACGTCCTGACTTTC. This sequence encodes CSVGGAASSGANVLTF.

J is TRBJ1-6 and V is TRBV5-1; unclear D gene. The V end lost 4 bases, the J end lost 1 base, and 9 bases lay between the germline ends. In germline, CDR1 is SGHRS, CDR2 YFSETQ. CDR3 length equals 15 residues. The CDR3 DNA reads as TGCGCCAGCAGCCCGGAGGGTTCCTATAATTCACCCCTCCACTTT. Amino acid sequence: CASSPEGSYNSPLHF.

CDR3 DNA: TGTGCCAGCAGCTTGCCGGGACAGCGGCCCTACGAGCAGTACTTC. Translating it yields CASSLPGQRPYEQYF. The chain couples TRBV5-4 to TRBJ2-7; 7 nucleotides agree with TRBD1. This CDR3 spans 15 amino acids. The J segment lost 2 bases and the V segment lost 1 base, leaving 6 bases of the junction unmatched. Germline CDR1 and CDR2: SGHNT and YYREEE (reference sequence).